The present entry profiles one T cell receptor beta chain with its context. Its antigen remains unknown. Looked up from germline, CDR1 is MNHNS and CDR2 is SASEGT. The CDR3 has 13 residues. Trimming left V 2 bases short and J 5 bases short, with 8 bases between. The sample comes from a study of T cell responses to AZD1222 COVID-19 vaccine. Study-level points and caveats: The CD4 TCRs associated with vaccination extended across spike and predominated at 160-218 and 743-854. Targets within unmutated variant regions were reportedly found for nearly half of spike-specific TCRs. Clonal diversity may have been underestimated in mostly white British donors.

Assay: immunoSEQ multiplex PCR; the TCRdb copy retains only in-frame clones and omits some. The profile shows 140,000 or so clones, roughly 92% of them singletons. This TCR came from an adult who received the AZD1222 COVID-19 vaccine. This sample comprised peripheral blood, obtained 28 days after the second AZD1222 dose. The chain carries TRBV6-1 and TRBJ2-3; TRBD1 might be the D (5 bases). CDR3: CASSERGLDTQYF. The CDR3 bases are TGTGCCAGCAGTGAAAGGGGCCTAGATACGCAGTATTTT.